The 14 T cell receptor beta chains presented below share a single source sample, sequenced in a study of T cell clonality in common variable immunodeficiency. Sequenced by immunoSEQ multiplex PCR; TCRdb stores in-frame clones only, minus some. The data show around 50,000 clones, with none appearing a single time. The sample taken for sequencing was peripheral blood mononuclear cells. These receptors all stem from a person aged 18 to 70 in good health.

In this sample, this clone turned up many times. The sequenced CDR3 bases are TGTGCCAGCAGCAGGGGACAGGGGAGAAGCTATGGC. It encodes CASSRGQGRSYG. Given in full, the CDR3 is CASSRGQGRSYGYTF. The chain joins TRBV5-4 to TRBJ1-2; 10 positions match TRBD1. The sequenced fragment ends 3 residues before the CDR3 boundary, so the rest is inferred from the germline J gene. CDR1 is SGHNT and CDR2 is YYREEE in the germline V gene (reference sequence). The CDR3 spans 15 residues. J gave up 4 bases and V 4 bases, and 7 bases lay outside the gene matches.

This clone was recorded many times. The sequence runs out 3 residues before the end of the CDR3; the remainder is reconstructed from the germline J gene. V and J are TRBV19 and TRBJ1-4, with D unresolved. CDR1 LNHDA and CDR2 SQIVND come from the germline V gene (reference sequence). V dropped 5 bases and J dropped 0 bases, with 7 bases sitting between them. The CDR3 extends over 14 amino acids. The part of the CDR3 DNA that was read is TGTGCCAGTAGTGTCAGAGCAACTAATGAAAAA. This sequence encodes CASSVRATNEK. In full, the CDR3 is CASSVRATNEKLFF.

This clone has ten or more counts. The CDR3 is cut off 3 residues early in the read; its end comes from the germline J gene. The gene calls are TRBV7-6 and TRBJ2-1; 7 nucleotides line up with TRBD1. The CDR3 has 15 amino acids. Trimming at V came to 1 base and at J to 2 bases, leaving 2 bases not matched to a gene. In germline, CDR1 is SGHVS, CDR2 FNYEAQ. The CDR3 reads CASSLDGTAYNEQFF. The sequenced part of the CDR3 DNA is TGTGCCAGCAGCTTAGATGGGACAGCCTACAATGAG.

This clone occurred many times. The read finishes 3 residues shy of the CDR3 end, and the germline J gene is used to complete it. The chain is built from TRBV7-8 and TRBJ2-7; maybe TRBD1 (6 bases). Trimming removed 0 bases from V and 0 bases from J, with 12 bases in between. CDR1 is SGHVS and CDR2 is FQNEAQ in the germline V gene. CDR3 length: 16 residues. The covered CDR3 bases are TGTGCCAGCAGCTTAGCGACAGGCCTAAGCTCCTACGAG. This sequence encodes CASSLATGLSSYE. The entire CDR3 is CASSLATGLSSYEQYF.

This clone was counted many times. Sequencing ends 3 residues short of the CDR3 end; the germline J gene provides the rest. The chain links TRBV7-6 to TRBJ2-7; 7 bases match TRBD1. Trimming cost V 5 bases and J 4 bases; bases outside gene matches: 8. The CDR3 is made up of 14 amino acids. Germline V gene data show CDR1 as SGHVS and CDR2 as FNYEAQ. The CDR3 region is CASSTNTGAYEQYF. The part of the CDR3 DNA that was read is TGTGCCAGCAGCACGAACACAGGGGCATACGAG.

In this sample, this clone turned up many times. The read terminates 3 residues before the CDR3 end, so the remaining end is supplied by the germline J gene. This chain connects TRBV20-1 to TRBJ2-7, with D unclear. Germline V lookup: CDR1 DFQATT, CDR2 SNEGSKA (reference sequence). CDR3 size: 12 residues. V was clipped by 8 bases and J by 2 bases, with 13 bases between them. The CDR3 here is CSPKGRTYEQYF. The sequenced CDR3 bases are TGCAGTCCTAAAGGCAGGACCTACGAG.

Notes on this clone: Sequencing ends 3 residues short of the CDR3 end; the germline J gene provides the rest. The chain combines TRBV2 with TRBJ2-3, with a possible D match to TRBD1 (6 bases). The CDR3 consists of 17 residues. Germline CDR1 SNHLY, CDR2 FYNNEI. The covered CDR3 bases are TGTGCCAGCATCGCCCGGACAGCCGGCAATAGCAATCAGCCG. Its translation: CASIARTAGNSNQP. The full CDR3 reads CASIARTAGNSNQPQYF. The complete variable domain, with remaining parts taken from reference TRBV2 and TRBJ2-3, reads EPEVTQTPSHQVTQMGQEVILRCVPISNHLYFYWYRQILGQKVEFLVSFYNNEISEKSEIFDDQFSVERPDGSNFTLKIRSTKLEDSAMYFCASIARTAGNSNQPQYFGPGTRLTVL.

In its sample, this clone was seen many times. The CDR3 goes on 3 residues after the read ends, and that part is filled in from the germline J gene. V is TRBV19 and J is TRBJ1-4, with TRBD1 matching 8 bases. This CDR3 region has 14 residues. Germline V gene lookup returns CDR1 LNHDA and CDR2 SQIVND (reference sequence). Trimming took 8 bases from V and 6 from J; bases not matched to a gene: 8. Here the CDR3 reads CASCGMTGDEKLFF. CDR3 DNA (partial): TGTGCCAGTTGCGGAATGACAGGGGATGAAAAA.

This clone showed up many times. The DNA ends 3 residues before the CDR3 does, and the rest of the CDR3 is filled in from the germline J gene. V usage is TRBV10-1 and J usage is TRBJ2-7; 7 nucleotides match TRBD2. CDR1 and CDR2 from the germline V gene are WNHNN and SYGVQD (reference sequence). This CDR3 has 14 amino acids. V lost 4 bases and J lost 3; bases outside the gene matches: 6. The CDR3 DNA, read in part, is TGCGCCAGCAGTGTGGGGACTATCGGCTACGAG. It specifies CASSVGTIGYE. The full CDR3 protein is CASSVGTIGYEQYF.

This clone appeared many times. The CDR3 extends 3 residues past the end of the read, so its final part is completed from the germline J gene. The chain is built from TRBV7-9 and TRBJ1-5; 7 bases line up with TRBD1. CDR1 and CDR2 from the germline V gene are SEHNR and FQNEAQ (reference sequence). The V gene end was trimmed by 0 bases and the J gene end by 5 bases; junction bases not matched to a gene: 4. CDR3 length: 15 residues. The sequenced part of the CDR3 DNA is TGTGCCAGCAGCTTAGCTGGGGGACAGTATCAGCCC. It translates to CASSLAGGQYQP. The CDR3, in full, reads CASSLAGGQYQPQHF.

This clone was detected many times. CDR3 bases read: TGCAGTGCTAGGATTCAGTACGGGGACTATGGC. As protein: CSARIQYGDYG. The CDR3 as a whole reads CSARIQYGDYGYTF. The chain is built from TRBV20-1 and TRBJ1-2, with D uncertain. The read gets to within 3 residues of the CDR3 end, and the germline J gene fills in the rest. The CDR3 is 14 amino acids. V was shortened by 3 bases and J by 3 bases, with 14 bases between the two germline ends. Germline CDR1 is DFQATT and CDR2 is SNEGSKA (reference sequence).

This clone was counted many times. The CDR3 extends 3 residues past the end of the read, so its final part is completed from the germline J gene. The V and J genes are TRBV10-3 and TRBJ1-1; D ambiguous. V lost 3 bases to trimming and J lost 2 bases, with 7 bases between them. The V gene's germline CDR1 is ENHRY and CDR2 SYGVKD. The CDR3 contains 13 residues. CDR3 DNA, as far as it was read: TGTGCCATCAGTGATTTAACAAACACTGAA. Its translation: CAISDLTNTE. The whole CDR3 region reads CAISDLTNTEAFF.

Remarks on this clone: The read ends 3 residues shy of where the CDR3 ends; the end is completed using the germline J gene. The genes are TRBV7-9 and TRBJ2-3; TRBD2 matches at 7 bases. CDR1 and CDR2 from the germline V gene are SEHNR and FQNEAQ (reference sequence). The CDR3 is 15 amino acids. The sequenced part of the CDR3 DNA is TGTGCCAGCAGCTCCTTCCGGGACTATCAAGAGACG. Translation: CASSSFRDYQET. The complete CDR3 reads CASSSFRDYQETQYF.

This clone was detected many times. The read comes to an end 3 residues before the CDR3 does, leaving the germline J gene to fill in the end. The chain employs TRBV29-1 and TRBJ2-1; 8 bases align to TRBD1. Germline V gives CDR1 SQVTM, CDR2 ANQGSEA. The CDR3 is 14 amino acids. CDR3 region: CSALLGTGYNEQFF. CDR3 bases read: TGCAGTGCTCTCCTCGGGACAGGTTACAATGAG.